This TCR beta chain was observed in a study of cytomegalovirus exposure and HLA in healthy donors (dated by TCRdb to the late 2010s). Concerning the study at large: An earlier analysis of about 560 of the donors reported over 250 Gb of sequence data and 95 million to 120 million unique TCR beta sequences obtained from around 190 million T cells. To decide whether each TCR beta V gene segment behaved as functional or pseudogenic, an earlier analysis of fewer than 750 of the donors relied on high-throughput TCR beta sequencing. In the later analysis, no new phenotypic data were used to find candidate immune exposures; instead, reliance was placed on TCR beta sequences and their occurrence across donors. Four to six DR-DQ haplotypes were handled as single units for association and clustering, since linkage in the cohort was strong. A later analysis re-examined previously published TCR beta repertoires from more than 650 donors and added high-resolution HLA genotyping to investigate patterns of TCR occurrence. Among 350 to 400 genotyped donors of the cohort, an average of around 240,000 unique TCR beta nucleotide sequences were sequenced per donor, roughly 20% of them non-productive. The number of donors typed differed by locus, with 629-630 for A, B, C, DRB1 and DQB1, roughly 520 for DQA1, 606 for DPA1, and some 440 for DPB1. To predict cytomegalovirus infection status, the study brought together high-throughput TCR immunosequencing, statistical association of individual TCRs with disease status, and machine learning. Donor age, sex, ethnicity and CMV serostatus were compiled together with the repertoire data. All discovery cohort repertoires had been generated on a single sequencing platform. A later genetic analysis took genome-wide SNP genotypes for about 55% of the 666 donors and used that subset as a discovery cohort. The study was designed to test whether signatures of past pathogen exposure could be identified by cataloging public T cell receptors. HLA typing included class I and class II loci at four-digit resolution. The genetic ancestry cluster associated with self-reported Caucasian donors included over 65% of the 398 genotyped donors. An early release that covered about 640 HLA-typed donors contained approximately 320 gigabases of sequencing data and 70 million to 100 million unique TCR sequences. The T cell repertoires of 666 subjects were profiled by immunosequencing and related to cytomegalovirus serostatus. Along with the approximately 700-subject first cohort, a separate validation cohort of over a hundred different subjects was used. Beyond this particular receptor, the publication reports: HLA typing was unavailable for some donors at each locus, so association tests used only the typed subset. In an earlier analysis of approximately 590 of the donors, most TCR beta V segments were observed in productive rearrangements about 90% or about 30% of the time, broadly matching IMGT annotations. Linkage disequilibrium might explain the correlated functional status among segregating V segments, but an unknown experimental factor could not be ruled out. The classifier was reported to diagnose cytomegalovirus status with high specificity and sensitivity in both the original cohort and the validation cohort. A further reported finding was that TCR beta sequences accurately predicted the HLA-A and HLA-B alleles for most subjects in the first cohort. It was suggested by the authors that the approach could potentially be generalized to other disease states and immunological phenotypes. A later genetic analysis associated a missense DCLRE1C variant with V-gene and J-gene trimming of TCR beta chains, and an independent cohort replicated the association. Some IMGT-functional V segments, including TRBV6-2 and TRBV6-3, could not be told apart with the 87-base-pair reads, so those segments were excluded. When HLA alleles, especially DR and DQ, strongly co-occurred, attributing TCR associations to individual alleles was difficult. In the study, around 150 TCR beta chains were listed as associated with cytomegalovirus. For the cohort, immune exposure information was limited to CMV serostatus. In vitro tests confirmed that a few of the cytomegalovirus-associated TCR beta chains recognize cytomegalovirus antigens. A later analysis associated 15,000 to 20,000 TCR beta sequences with specific HLA alleles at a false discovery rate of 0.05. According to a later analysis, TCR association rates differed among HLA loci, with DRB1 alleles showing the most associated TCRs and HLA-C alleles showing the fewest. In a later analysis, HLA-associated TCR beta chains were found to be more clonally expanded and to have lower generation probabilities than equally common non-associated chains. Sequencing depth was assumed to be roughly uniform across donors in the presence/absence analyses, though that assumption may not hold. In a later analysis, several top co-occurrence clusters were reported to appear linked to parvovirus B19, influenza, CMV and Epstein-Barr virus. In this cohort, only TCR beta chains were sequenced, and detectable features were limited by the absence of alpha or paired-chain data. A group of highly shared sequence variants was considered likely to be a technical artifact of the sequencing pipeline. Most CMV-associated TCR beta chains appeared to be HLA-restricted in a later analysis, and the HLA associations seemed to be driven largely by CMV exposure. According to a later genetic analysis, donors in an Asian-associated ancestry cluster had fewer N-insertions in productive TCRs than the approximately 670-donor mean. While some public TCRs were present in many individuals, most TCR sequences turned up only very rarely across donors. The earlier analysis of almost 600 of the donors excluded some 15 rarely observed V segments, including chromosome 9 orphons, because counts were too low.

The method was the immunoSEQ multiplex PCR assay. For the multiplex PCR, a mixture combining 60 forward primers for TCR Vbeta segments and 13 reverse primers for TCR Jbeta segments was used. The CDR3 region of rearranged TCR beta genes was amplified from genomic DNA with a multiplex PCR assay. The amplified TCR beta libraries were sequenced on the Illumina HiSeq System as 87-base-pair reads. In the original analysis: Across the 700 or so repertoires, a later analysis counted approximately 75 million unique TCR beta chains, 9.5 million to 13 million of which were shared by at least two donors. To remove PCR and sequencing errors, raw reads were error-corrected and collapsed into unique sequences using a nearest-neighbor algorithm that merged closely related sequences. CDR3 sequences were aligned to IMGT reference sequences to assign V, D and J gene segments. For a sequence to be retained, a match of at least six nucleotides to both a V gene segment and a J gene segment was required. Rearrangements were called productive when the CDR3 lacked stop codons and stayed in frame with V and J; all others were non-productive. CDR3 was defined according to IMGT convention as the region running from the second conserved V-encoded cysteine to the conserved J-encoded phenylalanine. The earlier analysis of some 550 of the donors excluded any sequence lacking an unambiguous match to a single V gene segment. In an earlier analysis of about 590 of the donors, a V segment was called functional when productive rearrangements were above 56.7%, and segregating when the standard deviation between donors exceeded 5%. To diagnose cytomegalovirus status from the catalog of TCR beta chain sequences, a statistical classification framework was built. In a later analysis, TCR nucleotide sequences were compared against IMGT/GENE-DB human TR gene sequences so that V and J genes could be assigned. A later analysis assigned CDR3 sequences and most-parsimonious VDJ recombination scenarios with the TCRdist pipeline. A later analysis defined each TCR beta chain by its CDR3 amino acid sequence plus V-gene family, and excluded reads lacking a unique V-gene family. In a later analysis, a few hundred highly shared, low-generation-probability nucleotide sequences were removed to address suspected cross-contamination and a sequencing artifact. In a later analysis, a clonal expansion index for each public chain was calculated from normalized within-repertoire ranks of inferred template counts. Generation probabilities in a later analysis came from a VDJ recombination model fitted to out-of-frame rearrangements, and those results were checked against IGoR. Hypergeometric tests were used in a later analysis to score TCR-TCR, TCR-HLA and TCR-CMV co-occurrence, with a repertoire-size bias correction applied to the TCR pairs. To estimate false discovery rates, a later analysis permuted the HLA or CMV assignments 20 times. In a later analysis, co-occurring TCRs were grouped with DBSCAN, and TCRdist sequence similarity was added when clustering was performed within HLA-allele-positive subsets. Co-occurrence clustering excluded repertoires with fewer than 30,000 or more than 120,000 public chains, plus five with anomalous nucleotide sharing. TCRdb carries this immuneACCESS record with in-frame sequences only. Its versions omit some clonotypes, under half of them owing to an unresolved V gene in the studies checked, with the rest unexplained. The V and J calls and the clone size are those of that table, but D and trimming were determined from the DNA. The sample table records roughly 150,000 clones; more than 75% of these occur just once. Jointly, the top ten make up around 2.5% of the sample.

The cohort consisted of some 730 healthy bone marrow donors. All cohort members were sampled while nominally healthy, although unrecorded immune exposures were likely present. The donor was CMV seropositive and was included in the group of 300 or so seropositive cohort members. Every donor gave a peripheral blood sample, and the peripheral blood mononuclear cells from that sample were used for TCR beta sequencing. The Qiagen DNeasy Blood Extraction Kit was used to extract genomic DNA from the blood cell samples. This clone appeared once. Its antigen remains undetermined. Base qualities are not provided; no much larger clone lies one nucleotide away. Including the terminal cysteine and phenylalanine, the CDR3 comprises 12 residues. Only CDR3 DNA remains: 36 bases, in frame from the first base. As encoded in the germline V gene (reference sequence), CDR1 is PRHDT while CDR2 is FYEKMQ. A distance of 7 bases separates the germline ends of V and J, which lose 4 bases and 3 bases respectively.

Recombination connected TRBV13 to TRBJ2-7, and the D gene may be TRBD2, 5 bases matching. This TCR was recovered from a man in his thirties or forties in good health and CMV-seropositive. The specimen sequenced was PBMCs. CDR3 loop: CASSSRDYEQYF. The bases are TGTGCCAGCAGCTCCCGGGACTACGAGCAGTACTTC.